These 27 T cell receptor beta chains were all obtained from the same sample, sequenced in a study of OX40 agonist ivuxolimab in advanced cancers. Clones were read by immunoSEQ multiplex PCR, and TCRdb kept only the in-frame ones, dropping some. This sample carries some 100,000 clones, roughly 90% of them seen once, and the ten largest clones take 0.7% to 1%. Sequencing used CD4+ or CD8+ T cells sorted from blood, obtained in a trial of the OX40 agonist ivuxolimab. The receptors shown here come from an adult with an advanced solid tumor such as melanoma, head and neck, liver or kidney cancer.

This chain uses TRBV7-8 with TRBJ2-3; 9 bases fit TRBD2. With 2 bases clipped from V and 5 bases from J, the junction kept 8 bases outside the gene matches. The CDR3 has 16 residues. Germline V lookup: CDR1 SGHVS, CDR2 FQNEAQ. The chain's CDR3 is CASSLRSGGPRDTQYF. DNA for the CDR3: TGTGCCAGCAGCTTAAGAAGCGGGGGGCCGCGAGATACGCAGTATTTT.

The chain uses TRBV7-6 and TRBJ2-3, with no clear D. Germline CDR1 and CDR2: SGHVS and FNYEAQ. The CDR3 length is 14 residues. Trimming removed 4 bases at V and 3 bases at J, with 11 bases between. In DNA, the CDR3 is TGTGCCAGCAGCTCCGCGTTGGGTACAGATACGCAGTATTTT. Translation: CASSSALGTDTQYF.

V usage is TRBV11-1 and J usage is TRBJ2-3; 7 nucleotides match TRBD1. After removal of 5 bases from V and 2 bases from J, the junction contained 4 bases not matched to a gene. Germline V lookup: CDR1 SGHAT, CDR2 FQDESV (reference sequence). The CDR3 runs to 14 residues. The CDR3 is CASSPGQTTDTQYF. DNA of the CDR3: TGTGCCAGCAGCCCGGGACAGACCACAGATACGCAGTATTTT.

V gene TRBV7-9 combines with J gene TRBJ1-1; 7 positions match TRBD1. The trim removed 4 bases at V and 1 base at J, leaving 6 bases unmatched. The CDR3 extends over 15 amino acids. CDR1 and CDR2 from the germline V gene are SEHNR and FQNEAQ (reference sequence). The CDR3 nucleotides are TGTGCCAGCAGCTCAAGGACAGGTGGGAACACTGAAGCTTTCTTT. Translating gives CASSSRTGGNTEAFF.

This chain connects TRBV6-1 to TRBJ2-2, with D perhaps TRBD1 or TRBD2 (5 bases each). The CDR3 contains 16 residues. Looked up from germline, CDR1 is MNHNS and CDR2 is SASEGT. V shed 3 bases and J shed 1 base, with 12 bases lying between them. The CDR3 loop is CASSDLGRLNTGELFF. CDR3 DNA sequence: TGTGCCAGCAGTGACTTGGGACGGTTGAACACCGGGGAGCTGTTTTTT.

Turning to this clone: At the DNA level, this CDR3 is encoded by other sequences in the same sample as well. The gene calls are TRBV30 and TRBJ1-5, with a possible D match to TRBD1 (5 bases). CDR3 size: 13 residues. Germline lookup yields CDR1 GTSNPN and CDR2 SVGIG (reference sequence). Trimming left V 0 bases short and J 7 bases short, with 10 bases between. Here the CDR3 DNA reads TGTGCCTGGAGTGTCCAGGGAGGGCAGCCCCAGCATTTT. Translation gives CAWSVQGGQPQHF.

J is TRBJ2-7 and V is TRBV19, with D perhaps TRBD1 (5 bases). Per germline, CDR1 LNHDA and CDR2 SQIVND (reference sequence). V shed 4 bases and J shed 0 bases, with 10 bases lying between them. The CDR3 extends over 14 amino acids. CDR3 sequence reads: CASSTARASYEQYF. CDR3 DNA sequence: TGTGCCAGTAGTACGGCCAGGGCCTCCTACGAGCAGTACTTC.

The rearrangement links TRBV4-2 to TRBJ1-3, with a weak D call TRBD1 (5 bases). Per the germline V gene, CDR1 is LGHNA and CDR2 is YNFKEQ. The CDR3 sequence is 15 residues long. Trimming stripped 4 bases from V and 5 bases from J, with 15 bases between. The CDR3 bases are TGTGCCAGCAGCCTGAAACGGGACTGGCGAAACACCATATATTTT. The encoded protein is CASSLKRDWRNTIYF.

For the CDR3, the DNA is TGTGCCAGCAGCCCCCGACAGGCCCCAGAGACCCAGTACTTC. The encoded protein is CASSPRQAPETQYF. This sequence joins TRBV7-9 and TRBJ2-5; a possible D gene is TRBD1 (6 bases). Per the germline V gene, CDR1 is SEHNR and CDR2 is FQNEAQ (reference sequence). The length of the CDR3 is 14 residues. Trimming took 5 bases from V and 4 from J, leaving 14 bases between them.

J is TRBJ2-7 and V is TRBV19, with D unresolved. The CDR3 has 16 amino acids. V was pared by 5 bases and J by 2 bases, with 19 bases between. Per the germline V gene, CDR1 is LNHDA and CDR2 is SQIVND (reference sequence). CDR3: CASSSRTSIGTYEQYF. Here the CDR3 DNA reads TGTGCCAGTAGTTCCCGGACCTCAATTGGGACCTACGAGCAGTACTTC.

CDR3 nucleotide sequence: TGCGCCAGCAGCCAAGTCCTGGACTACCGAGATACGCAGTATTTT. As protein: CASSQVLDYRDTQYF. The genes are TRBV4-3 and TRBJ2-3; maybe TRBD2 (6 bases). CDR1 is LGHNA and CDR2 is YSLEER in the germline V gene. The ends were cut back, 1 base at V and 5 bases at J, with 13 bases in the middle. CDR3 length: 15 amino acids.

This clone has just one count. The rearrangement uses TRBV2 and TRBJ2-5; D unclear. CDR3 size: 13 residues. The germline V and J ends were trimmed by 4 bases and 5 bases, with 11 bases remaining between them. From germline, CDR1 is SNHLY and CDR2 FYNNEI. The CDR3 DNA follows: TGTGCCAGCAGTGTCTCGCCGCGGGAGACCCAGTACTTC. Protein: CASSVSPRETQYF.

The chain employs TRBV19 and TRBJ2-3, with TRBD1 as a possible D gene (6 bases). Germline assignment: CDR1 LNHDA and CDR2 SQIVND (reference sequence). With 5 bases removed from V and 4 bases from J, the gap between germline ends came to 13 bases. The CDR3 extends over 14 amino acids. In nucleotides, the CDR3 is TGTGCCAGTAGTCTAGGACAGTTTCCAGATACGCAGTATTTT. This encodes CASSLGQFPDTQYF.

This clone appeared once. The chain joins TRBV6-1 to TRBJ1-2, with TRBD1 as a possible D gene (6 bases). CDR1 and CDR2 (germline): MNHNS, SASEGT. The CDR3 consists of 15 residues. Trimming took 1 base from V and 4 from J, leaving 13 bases between them. This CDR3 reads CASSEVGRGGYGYTF. The CDR3 DNA is TGTGCCAGCAGTGAAGTTGGCAGGGGTGGCTATGGCTACACCTTC.

J is TRBJ1-3 and V is TRBV28; D not resolved. Germline V gene sequence: CDR1 MDHEN, CDR2 SYDVKM. V lost 4 bases, J lost 0 bases, and 10 bases lay in between. This CDR3 is 15 amino acids long. The CDR3 region is CASSSSDLSGNTIYF. The CDR3 nucleotides are TGTGCCAGCAGTTCTTCCGATCTCTCTGGAAACACCATATATTTT.

This clone came up a few times. V gene TRBV5-4 combines with J gene TRBJ2-5; TRBD2 aligns across 9 bases. The germline CDR1 and CDR2 sequences are SGHNT and YYREEE (reference sequence). The CDR3 runs to 15 residues. The V and J ends lost 0 bases and 5 bases, in that order; junction bases with no gene match: 5. Here the CDR3 DNA reads TGTGCCAGCAGCTTGGCCGGGACTAGCCTTGAGACCCAGTACTTC. Its protein product is CASSLAGTSLETQYF.

V and J are TRBV9 and TRBJ1-6; TRBD1 matches 9 bases. The V gene's germline CDR1 is SGDLS and CDR2 YYNGEE. The CDR3 is 19 amino acids. J lost 0 bases, V lost 4 bases, and 11 bases had no gene match. The CDR3 DNA is TGTGCCAGCAGCCGAGGACCCGGGACAGGGCCCTCCTATAATTCACCCCTCCACTTT. Translation: CASSRGPGTGPSYNSPLHF.

This chain uses TRBV11-3 with TRBJ2-7; no firm D call. Trimming stripped 1 base from V and 0 bases from J, with 4 bases between. CDR3 length: 13 amino acids. CDR1 and CDR2 from the germline V gene are SGHNT and YENEEA. The CDR3 nucleotides read TGTGCCAGCAGCTTAGGCAGCTCCTACGAGCAGTACTTC. Protein product: CASSLGSSYEQYF.

The chain has TRBV29-1 and TRBJ1-4; D possibly corresponds to TRBD1 (5 bases). The CDR3 totals 13 residues. Trimming took 7 bases from V and 6 from J, leaving 15 bases between them. Per the germline V gene, CDR1 is SQVTM and CDR2 is ANQGSEA. CDR3 in DNA: TGCAGCGCAGACCCGAGGGGCGATGAAAAACTGTTTTTT. Protein product: CSADPRGDEKLFF.

This chain links TRBV6-5 with TRBJ1-2; 11 bases match TRBD1. Unmatched junction bases numbered 9, after V lost 5 bases and J lost 7 bases. This CDR3 has 15 amino acids. Germline V lookup: CDR1 MNHEY, CDR2 SVGAGI. CDR3 in DNA: TGTGCCAGCAGTCTAGGACAGGGGGCTTCGGGTGGCTACACCTTC. Translated: CASSLGQGASGGYTF.

The chain combines TRBV5-5 with TRBJ1-2, with D unclear. CDR3 length: 14 residues. Germline V lookup: CDR1 SGHKS, CDR2 YYEKEE (reference sequence). The ends were cut back, 0 bases at V and 4 bases at J, with 10 bases in the middle. CDR3 DNA: TGTGCCAGCAGCTTGGTAGCAGGTCCCTATGGCTACACCTTC. This sequence encodes CASSLVAGPYGYTF.

The chain recombines TRBV6-5 with TRBJ1-1, with D possibly TRBD1 on 5 matching bases. Germline V gene data show CDR1 as MNHEY and CDR2 as SVGAGI. V dropped 2 bases and J dropped 5 bases, with 12 bases sitting between them. This CDR3 comprises 14 residues. The CDR3 here is CASSYGTQGTEAFF. The CDR3 coding sequence is TGTGCCAGCAGTTACGGGACTCAAGGAACTGAAGCTTTCTTT.

The CDR3 loop reads CASKRTSGGPSYEQYF. Written as DNA, the CDR3 is TGTGCCAGCAAGAGGACTAGCGGGGGGCCCTCCTACGAGCAGTACTTC. The rearrangement links TRBV4-2 to TRBJ2-7, with 14 bases aligning to TRBD2. Germline lookup yields CDR1 LGHNA and CDR2 YNFKEQ. The V gene end was trimmed by 7 bases and the J gene end by 0 bases; junction bases not matched to a gene: 5. CDR3 length: 16 residues.

The chain links TRBV19 to TRBJ2-7; TRBD1 might be the D (6 bases). CDR3 size: 13 residues. Germline V gene data show CDR1 as LNHDA and CDR2 as SQIVND (reference sequence). V was shortened by 6 bases and J by 3 bases, with 12 bases between the two germline ends. The CDR3 here is CASSRLQGYEQYF. The CDR3 DNA sequence: TGTGCCAGTAGCAGACTACAGGGCTACGAGCAGTACTTC.

The chain is built from TRBV6-6 and TRBJ2-1, with D maybe TRBD2 (7 bases). V gave up 5 bases and J gave up 0 bases, with 11 bases separating them. Germline V gives CDR1 MNHNY, CDR2 SVGAGI (reference sequence). This CDR3 spans 15 amino acids. CDR3 nucleotides: TGTGCCAGCAGTAGTCGGGGGGCCTCCTACAATGAGCAGTTCTTC. Translation gives CASSSRGASYNEQFF.

This chain connects TRBV5-1 to TRBJ1-1; 7 bases line up with TRBD1. J lost 5 bases, V lost 2 bases, and 15 bases had no gene match. Germline CDR1 reads SGHRS; CDR2 reads YFSETQ. This CDR3 comprises 17 residues. Here the CDR3 reads CASSFTGDYKGRTEAFF. The CDR3 nucleotides are TGCGCCAGCAGCTTCACAGGGGATTATAAAGGGAGAACTGAAGCTTTCTTT. The complete variable domain, with remaining parts taken from reference TRBV5-1 and TRBJ1-1, reads KAGVTQTPRYLIKTRGQQVTLSCSPISGHRSVSWYQQTPGQGLQFLFEYFSETQRNKGNFPGRFSGRQFSNSRSEMNVSTLELGDSALYLCASSFTGDYKGRTEAFFGQGTRLTVV.

This sequence joins TRBV27 and TRBJ1-2, with no clear D. Germline-derived CDR1 and CDR2 are MNHEY and SMNVEV (reference sequence). V was cut by 8 bases and J by 5 bases, with 15 bases left in between. The CDR3 is 13 residues long. The CDR3 protein is CASGVPGPYGYTF. DNA for the CDR3: TGTGCCAGCGGCGTGCCCGGCCCATATGGCTACACCTTC.